This TCR beta chain is drawn from a study of blood T cell repertoires in COVID-19 (dated by TCRdb to 2018 to 2020). A note on the overall study: The collaborator samples originated in the United States, Italy and Spain and spanned the acute and convalescent phases of COVID-19. The material from the prospective study consisted of cDNA or gDNA derived from T cells, B-cell-depleted T cells, or PBMCs. Subjects who had been exposed to COVID-19, were actively infected with it, or had recovered from it provided the deeply sampled blood TCRbeta repertoires that made up the dataset. The repertoires were released in a freely available public database intended as a resource for research on the immune response to SARS-CoV-2. Samples were obtained from the ongoing ImmuneRACE study (first 160 participants) and from over 1,000 subjects provided by 6 global collaborators. The sample metadata nearly always contained a de-identified subject ID, COVID-19 status, age in years and sex. HLA class I and class II types, where available, came from metadata supplied by the sample provider rather than from assay-based typing.

The immunoSEQ Assay, a bias-controlled multiplex PCR, was used to amplify TCRbeta CDR3 regions from genomic DNA. Processing in the source paper ran as follows. The number of nucleated cells in each sample was estimated from the amplification of reference gene primers within the assay. To quantify the absolute abundance of each unique TCRbeta CDR3 rearrangement, sequence reads were collapsed and filtered. For each sample, productive Simpson clonality was calculated as the square root of Simpson's diversity index across productive rearrangements. The immuneACCESS repertoire file appears here via TCRdb, limited to in-frame rearrangements. These files lack a portion of the clones; in checked studies, under half of the deficit traces to unresolved V genes, and the cause of the others is not known. V, J and clone size are taken as reported in that table, and D and trimming were inferred from the DNA itself. Present in this sample are about 150,000 clones, about 79% of which were seen just once. The ten largest make up approximately 30% of the sample.

Collaborating institutions collected whole blood in K2EDTA tubes following their own protocols. For TCRbeta analysis, collaborator samples were shipped as frozen whole blood, as isolated PBMCs, or as DNA extracted from either sample type. Results the study describes overall, beyond this receptor: Clinical and demographic metadata were provided uncurated, with the amount varying by source and participant.

The V and J ends are trimmed by 2 bases and 5 bases, leaving 13 bases between them. Measured from the cysteine to the phenylalanine, the CDR3 is 14 residues long. Here the CDR3 DNA is all that survives: 42 bases in frame from base 1. CDR1 and CDR2 are read off the germline V gene as SGDLS and YYNGEE. Worth noting for this clone: Its recognized antigen is unknown. Base qualities are not at hand, and no much larger clone is one base apart.

The sequence derives from an older woman with acute or convalescent COVID-19. The chain was built from TRBV9 and TRBJ2-5, and perhaps TRBD1 as D gene, on 5 matching bases. Sequences were obtained from peripheral blood. The sequenced DNA: TGTGCCAGCAGCGTTTTCGACAGCGAGGAGACCCAGTACTTC. This gives the protein CASSVFDSEETQYF.